The 22 T cell receptor beta chains below were found in one sample sequenced in a study of CXCR3-negative and CXCR3-positive naive CD8 T cells. TRB cDNA libraries were made by UMI-labeled 5' RACE. TCRdb reprocessed the 5' RACE reads; each CDR3 protein has one entry and no DNA is given. In all, the sample yields 45,000 to 65,000 distinct CDR3 sequences. Sequencing was performed on naive CXCR3- CD8+ T cells from blood. The subset is: CD45RO-CCR7+CD27+CD95- naive CD8+ T cells lacking CXCR3 (TNR3-). These receptors came from a human donor in good health. Some clones in this sample may be carry-over from other donors' samples.

CDR3 amino acids: CASSLYLREIGEAFF. The chain has TRBV7-9 and TRBJ1-1; TCRdb's assignment of TRBD1 cannot be checked, as there is no DNA. This CDR3 has 15 amino acids. The germline gives CDR1 SEHNR, CDR2 FQNEAQ (reference sequence).

The CDR3 loop reads CASSFPPPSADEQFF. This chain uses TRBV28 with TRBJ2-1; as DNA is missing, the TRBD1 call by TCRdb cannot be tested. This CDR3 comprises 15 residues. Germline lookup yields CDR1 MDHEN and CDR2 SYDVKM.

The chain joins TRBV28 to TRBJ1-5; TCRdb's D call of TRBD1 is untestable without DNA. This CDR3 spans 15 amino acids. Per germline, CDR1 MDHEN and CDR2 SYDVKM. The CDR3 protein is CASSLTGTGNQPQHF. Complete variable domain (other parts from reference TRBV28 and TRBJ1-5): DVKVTQSSRYLVKRTGEKVFLECVQDMDHENMFWYRQDPGLGLRLIYFSYDVKMKEKGDIPEGYSVSREKKERFSLILESASTNQTSMYLCASSLTGTGNQPQHFGDGTRLSIL.

The chain is built from TRBV21-1 and TRBJ2-2. TRBV21-1 is an annotated pseudogene. The CDR3 covers 18 residues. The chain's CDR3 is CASSKAKGLFLNTGELFF.

The gene calls are TRBV30 and TRBJ2-1; TCRdb gives TRBD1 as the D gene, but with no DNA this cannot be confirmed. Germline V gene data show CDR1 as GTSNPN and CDR2 as SVGIG (reference sequence). The CDR3 is 12 residues long. The CDR3 reads CAKSSGEHEQFF.

The chain combines TRBV28 with TRBJ1-5; TCRdb's D call, TRBD1, is unchecked because there is no DNA. The CDR3 runs to 14 residues. The germline CDR1 and CDR2 sequences are MDHEN and SYDVKM. The CDR3 reads CASSIRGANQPQHF.

This chain connects TRBV29-1 to TRBJ2-5; TCRdb calls TRBD1, which cannot be checked without DNA. CDR1 SQVTM and CDR2 ANQGSEA come from the germline V gene. The CDR3 has 13 amino acids. The CDR3 loop is CSVEEGRGETQYF. The variable domain in full, completed from reference TRBV29-1 and TRBJ2-5, reads SAVISQKPSRDICQRGTSLTIQCQVDSQVTMMFWYRQQPGQSLTLIATANQGSEATYESGFVIDKFPISRPNLTFSTLTVSNMSPEDSSIYLCSVEEGRGETQYFGPGTRLLVL.

The chain uses TRBV15 and TRBJ2-3; lacking DNA, the TRBD2 call made by TCRdb goes unchecked. Germline V lookup: CDR1 LNHNV, CDR2 YYDKDF (reference sequence). The CDR3 sequence is 15 residues long. Here the CDR3 reads CATSSNREGQDTQYF.

The V and J genes are TRBV20-1 and TRBJ2-7. This CDR3 comprises 12 residues. Germline V gene lookup returns CDR1 DFQATT and CDR2 SNEGSKA (reference sequence). The CDR3 is CSARDQGYEQYF.

V usage is TRBV28 and J usage is TRBJ1-1; lacking DNA, the TRBD1 call made by TCRdb goes unchecked. There are 14 residues in the CDR3. Looked up from germline, CDR1 is MDHEN and CDR2 is SYDVKM. The CDR3 loop is CASSRQGLNTEAFF.

The gene calls are TRBV12-3 or TRBV12-4 and TRBJ1-1. The CDR3 extends over 12 amino acids. The CDR3 here is CASSWTNTEAFF.

The V call is TRBV28, the J call TRBJ2-7; TCRdb lists TRBD1, though no DNA is available to test this call. The V gene's germline CDR1 is MDHEN and CDR2 SYDVKM. This CDR3 comprises 15 residues. This chain's CDR3 is CASSPRAWGRREQYF.

The rearrangement links TRBV7-9 to TRBJ2-5; TCRdb's D gene call, TRBD1, goes unchecked for lack of DNA. There are 12 residues in the CDR3. Germline V gene lookup returns CDR1 SEHNR and CDR2 FQNEAQ (reference sequence). CDR3 protein: CASSAGAETQYF.

This chain uses TRBV5-1 with TRBJ2-1. The CDR3 runs 14 residues. CDR1 is SGHRS and CDR2 is YFSETQ in the germline V gene. Here the CDR3 reads CASSLMAPKDEQFF.

V and J are TRBV20-1 and TRBJ2-1; TCRdb's D call, TRBD2, is unchecked because there is no DNA. CDR3 length: 16 residues. Germline V gene lookup returns CDR1 DFQATT and CDR2 SNEGSKA (reference sequence). Here the CDR3 reads CSARALGLANYNEQFF.

This chain joins TRBV6-5 and TRBJ2-7; TCRdb's D call of TRBD1 is untestable without DNA. CDR3 length: 14 residues. CDR1 is MNHEY and CDR2 is SVGAGI in the germline V gene. CDR3 region: CASSPGTGVYEQYF.

The rearrangement uses TRBV2 and TRBJ1-1; no DNA is available, so the TRBD1 call from TCRdb remains unchecked. Germline values: CDR1 SNHLY, CDR2 FYNNEI. This CDR3 has 14 residues. Here the CDR3 reads CASSDPAVNTEAFF. Looking up the rest from reference TRBV2 and TRBJ1-1 gives the full variable domain: EPEVTQTPSHQVTQMGQEVILRCVPISNHLYFYWYRQILGQKVEFLVSFYNNEISEKSEIFDDQFSVERPDGSNFTLKIRSTKLEDSAMYFCASSDPAVNTEAFFGQGTRLTVV.

J is TRBJ2-1 and V is TRBV19; TCRdb's assignment of TRBD1 cannot be checked, as there is no DNA. Germline CDR1 and CDR2: LNHDA and SQIVND (reference sequence). The CDR3 is 14 amino acids. Here the CDR3 reads CASSFSPDFNEQFF.

The rearrangement joins TRBV29-1 to TRBJ2-1. CDR1 and CDR2 from the germline V gene are SQVTM and ANQGSEA. This CDR3 region has 13 residues. The CDR3 protein is CSVGGGTYNEQFF.

The gene calls are TRBV14 and TRBJ2-2. From germline, CDR1 is SGHDN and CDR2 FVKESK. The CDR3 spans 17 residues. CDR3 amino acids: CASSQDPTSVSTGELFF.

The chain joins TRBV19 to TRBJ2-3. CDR1 is LNHDA and CDR2 is SQIVND in the germline V gene (reference sequence). The CDR3 is made up of 12 amino acids. The CDR3 is CASSPDVDTQYF.

CDR3 protein: CASSLSGTGVDEQFF. This chain connects TRBV6-6 to TRBJ2-1; TCRdb's assignment of TRBD1 cannot be checked, as there is no DNA. Germline values: CDR1 MNHNY, CDR2 SVGAGI (reference sequence). The CDR3 is 15 residues long.